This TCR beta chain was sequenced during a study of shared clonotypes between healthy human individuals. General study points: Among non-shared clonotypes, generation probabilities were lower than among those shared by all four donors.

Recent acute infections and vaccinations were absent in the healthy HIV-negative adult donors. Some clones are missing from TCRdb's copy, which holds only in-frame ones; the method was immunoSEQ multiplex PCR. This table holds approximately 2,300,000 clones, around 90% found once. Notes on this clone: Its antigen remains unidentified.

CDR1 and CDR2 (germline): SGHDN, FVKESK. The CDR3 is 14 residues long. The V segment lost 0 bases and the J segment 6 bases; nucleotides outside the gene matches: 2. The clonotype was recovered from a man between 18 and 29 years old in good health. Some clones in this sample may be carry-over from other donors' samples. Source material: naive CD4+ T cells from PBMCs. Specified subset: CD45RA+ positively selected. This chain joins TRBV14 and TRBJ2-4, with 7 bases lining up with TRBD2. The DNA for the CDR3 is TGTGCCAGCAGCCAAGAACGGGGGGTAAACATTCAGTACTTC. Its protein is CASSQERGVNIQYF.